These 30 T cell receptor beta chains were all obtained from the same sample, sequenced in a study of CD8+CD57+ T cells in acquired aplastic anemia. TCR beta VDJ and CDR3 profiling used genomic DNA as template. TCRdb called the reads again in MiXCR, with one record for every CDR3 protein. The table includes about 160,000 distinct CDR3 sequences, 45% to 55% detected once. Only patients with CD8+CD57+ cell expansion on flow cytometry were chosen for sequencing. What was sequenced was sorted CD4+, CD8+, or CD8+CD57+ T cells (not recorded which) from PBMCs. Every receptor here comes from a human donor with aplastic anemia.

This clonotype was observed many times. A read error is possible here, since a much larger clone lies one base away. The chain joins TRBV7-7 to TRBJ1-1; a possible D gene is TRBD1 (5 bases). This CDR3 comprises 13 residues. Germline-derived CDR1 and CDR2 are SSHAT and FNYEAQ (reference sequence). This CDR3 is CASSLGVATEAFF. In nucleotides, the CDR3 is TGTGCTAGCAGCTTAGGGGTGGCCACTGAAGCTTTCTTT.

The table lists this clonotype with a few counts. The rearrangement links TRBV11-2 to TRBJ2-7; 14 bases map to TRBD2. This CDR3 comprises 19 residues. Germline CDR1 reads SGHAT; CDR2 reads FQNNGV. With V trimmed by 6 bases and J by 0 bases, 13 bases remained unmatched. CDR3 sequence (DNA): TGTGCCAGCAGTCCGGGACTAGCGGGAGAACGGACGGGCTCCTACGAGCAGTACTTC. Its protein product is CASSPGLAGERTGSYEQYF.

The V gene is TRBV20-1, the J gene TRBJ2-5; 7 positions agree with TRBD1. This CDR3 is built from 13 residues. The germline CDR1 and CDR2 sequences are DFQATT and SNEGSKA (reference sequence). V trimming: 7 bases; J trimming: 3 bases; junction bases outside the gene matches: 8. CDR3 sequence: CSVSRTGKETQYF. As DNA, the CDR3 is TGCAGTGTTAGCCGGACAGGAAAAGAGACCCAGTACTTC.

This clonotype showed up just a few times. With a much larger clone just one base away, this may be a read error. The CDR3 DNA is TGTGCCAGCTGCGATAGCAATCAGCCCCAGCATTTT. Translation gives CASCDSNQPQHF. The J gene is TRBJ1-5, the V gene TRBV6-2 or TRBV6-3, with D unclear. This CDR3 region has 12 residues. V lost 8 bases and J lost 0, with 5 bases in between. Per the germline V gene, CDR1 is MNHEY and CDR2 is SVGEGT.

This clonotype was seen many times. The chain links TRBV20-1 to TRBJ2-7, with a possible D match to TRBD1 (5 bases). Germline CDR1 and CDR2: DFQATT and SNEGSKA (reference sequence). V lost 3 bases to trimming and J lost 9 bases, with 21 bases between them. The CDR3 spans 14 residues. The CDR3 DNA reads as TGCAGTGCTAGCCCGCAGGGCGGCGCCGTCCCGCAGTACTTC. This sequence encodes CSASPQGGAVPQYF.

This clonotype was observed at least ten times. The V gene is TRBV6-5, the J gene TRBJ1-6; 7 bases align to TRBD1. CDR1 is MNHEY, CDR2 SVGAGI, per germline. Losses at the gene ends were 2 bases for V and 4 bases for J; bases not matched to a gene: 5. This CDR3 comprises 16 residues. CDR3 loop: CASSYENRGYNSPLHF. The CDR3 DNA reads TGTGCCAGCAGTTACGAGAACAGGGGTTATAATTCACCCCTCCACTTT.

As for this clonotype: A single base separates this from a much larger clone, so it may be a read error. The chain combines TRBV9 with TRBJ2-2; weak D call: TRBD2 (5 bases). Germline assignment: CDR1 SGDLS and CDR2 YYNGEE. The CDR3 covers 14 residues. This CDR3 reads CASSVSRRTGELFF. The CDR3 DNA reads TGTGCCAGCAGCGTGTCTAGGCGGACCGGGGAGCTATTTTTT.

This clonotype has ten or more counts. The gene calls are TRBV7-3 and TRBJ2-2, with D possibly matching TRBD2 (5 bases). The germline V and J ends were trimmed by 5 bases and 4 bases, with 14 bases remaining between them. Germline CDR1 reads SGHTA; CDR2 reads FQGTGA. The CDR3 has 15 residues. DNA of the CDR3: TGTGCCAGCAGCGATGCCGGTACTAGCACCGGGGAGCTGTTTTTT. Translating gives CASSDAGTSTGELFF. The full variable domain, with the rest looked up from reference TRBV7-3 and TRBJ2-2, is GAGVSQTPSNKVTEKGKYVELRCDPISGHTALYWYRQSLGQGPEFLIYFQGTGAADDSGLPNDRFFAVRPEGSVSTLKIQRTERGDSAVYLCASSDAGTSTGELFFGEGSRLTVL.

This clonotype was found many times. CDR3 DNA: TGTGCCAGCAGTGGTGACAGGGGATCTGCCGGGGAGCTGTTTTTT. Protein product: CASSGDRGSAGELFF. The chain recombines TRBV25-1 with TRBJ2-2; 8 positions match TRBD1. The length of the CDR3 is 15 residues. CDR1 and CDR2 from the germline V gene are MGHDK and SYGVNS. With V trimmed by 4 bases and J by 6 bases, 7 bases remained unmatched.

This chain joins TRBV24-1 and TRBJ1-1; TRBD1 agrees at 9 bases. The CDR3 is made up of 12 amino acids. Per the germline V gene, CDR1 is KGHDR and CDR2 is SFDVKD. The junction had 5 bases not matched to a gene; V was cut back by 8 bases and J by 8 bases. The CDR3: CATTRGTGEAFF. The CDR3 DNA follows: TGTGCCACCACCCGGGGGACAGGGGAAGCTTTCTTT.

This clonotype has a single count. This chain connects TRBV7-9 to TRBJ1-1; no firm D call. The V end lost 6 bases, the J end lost 1 base, and 9 bases lay between the germline ends. This CDR3 comprises 13 residues. Germline loops: CDR1 SEHNR, CDR2 FQNEAQ (reference sequence). CDR3 nucleotides: TGTGCCAGCAGTGATGGCCCGAACACTGAAGCTTTCTTT. Amino acid sequence: CASSDGPNTEAFF.

The chain is built from TRBV24-1 and TRBJ2-7; 11 bases agree with TRBD1. The germline gives CDR1 KGHDR, CDR2 SFDVKD. The CDR3 contains 13 residues. V shed 10 bases and J 6 bases; nucleotides not matched to a gene: 7. The CDR3 region has the DNA TGTGCCACGGGACAGGGGGAATGGGGCGAGCAGTACTTC. Amino acids: CATGQGEWGEQYF.

V is TRBV14 and J is TRBJ2-7; 8 positions agree with TRBD2. After removal of 4 bases from V and 4 bases from J, the junction contained 9 bases not matched to a gene. The CDR3 is 15 residues long. The germline CDR1 and CDR2 sequences are SGHDN and FVKESK. Here the CDR3 reads CASSLHRGGKYEQYF. DNA for the CDR3: TGTGCCAGCAGCCTCCACCGGGGGGGGAAGTACGAGCAGTACTTC.

Only a few counts were recorded for this clonotype. A single base separates this from a much larger clone, so it may be a read error. The CDR3 here is CASSSPGANAHEQYF. The CDR3 DNA reads TGCGCCAGCAGTTCCCCCGGAGCCAATGCCCACGAGCAGTACTTC. This chain connects TRBV5-1 to TRBJ2-7; no reliable D call. V lost 5 bases and J 5 bases, leaving 20 bases between the germline ends. CDR3 length: 15 residues. Germline values: CDR1 SGHRS, CDR2 YFSETQ.

The chain combines TRBV29-1 with TRBJ1-1; D possibly corresponds to TRBD1 (6 bases). This CDR3 comprises 15 residues. Trimming cost V 6 bases and J 4 bases, with 21 bases left between them. Germline V CDR1 and CDR2: SQVTM, ANQGSEA. CDR3 sequence reads: CSVGGVAGAATEAFF. CDR3 DNA: TGCAGCGTCGGCGGCGTCGCAGGGGCGGCCACTGAAGCTTTCTTT.

This rearrangement joins TRBV15 to TRBJ2-5, with 11 bases fitting TRBD1. This CDR3 is built from 16 residues. In germline, CDR1 is LNHNV, CDR2 YYDKDF (reference sequence). V shed 3 bases, J shed 4 bases, and the junction held 7 bases outside the gene matches. The DNA for the CDR3 is TGTGCCACCAGCAGGATTACCGGGACAGGGGGAGAGACCCAGTACTTC. It is translated as CATSRITGTGGETQYF. The full variable domain, with the rest looked up from reference TRBV15 and TRBJ2-5, is DAMVIQNPRYQVTQFGKPVTLSCSQTLNHNVMYWYQQKSSQAPKLLFHYYDKDFNNEADTPDNFQSRRPNTSFCFLDIRSPGLGDTAMYLCATSRITGTGGETQYFGPGTRLLVL.

The V call is TRBV2, the J call TRBJ2-3, with 8 positions matching TRBD1. Germline values: CDR1 SNHLY, CDR2 FYNNEI. The CDR3 length is 15 residues. V was clipped by 5 bases and J by 2 bases; unmatched bases: 6. This chain's CDR3 is CASSTGQGVTDTQYF. The CDR3 DNA sequence: TGTGCCAGCAGTACTGGACAGGGCGTCACAGATACGCAGTATTTT. Full variable domain (outside the CDR3, taken from reference TRBV2 and TRBJ2-3): EPEVTQTPSHQVTQMGQEVILRCVPISNHLYFYWYRQILGQKVEFLVSFYNNEISEKSEIFDDQFSVERPDGSNFTLKIRSTKLEDSAMYFCASSTGQGVTDTQYFGPGTRLTVL.

This clonotype appeared a few times. V is TRBV24-1 and J is TRBJ2-3; D unclear. From germline, CDR1 is KGHDR and CDR2 SFDVKD. Trimming took 9 bases from V and 1 from J, leaving 16 bases between them. CDR3 size: 15 residues. In DNA form, the CDR3 reads TGTGCCACCGGCCCTTTCGGCTCGGGCACAGATACGCAGTATTTT. Its translation is CATGPFGSGTDTQYF.

The chain has TRBV6-2 or TRBV6-3 and TRBJ2-5, with 7 bases matching TRBD1. V lost 5 bases to trimming and J lost 4 bases; unmatched junction nucleotides: 7. The germline V gene encodes CDR1 MNHEY and CDR2 SVGEGT. This CDR3 has 14 amino acids. The CDR3 DNA reads TGTGCCAGCAGTCGACAGGGAAACAGAGAGACCCAGTACTTC. This codes for CASSRQGNRETQYF.

This clonotype was found many times. The V and J genes are TRBV4-2 and TRBJ1-6; D perhaps matches TRBD1 (5 bases). The V end was cut by 4 bases, the J end by 9 bases, with 19 bases between. Germline-derived CDR1 and CDR2 are LGHNA and YNFKEQ. There are 16 residues in the CDR3. The CDR3 DNA reads as TGTGCCAGCAGCCCTAGTTCGGGCAGGGTAGTTTCACCCCTCCACTTT. This translates into CASSPSSGRVVSPLHF.

At least ten counts were recorded for this clonotype. This chain connects TRBV10-3 to TRBJ1-1; D perhaps matches TRBD1 (5 bases). The CDR3 has 16 amino acids. V was trimmed by 0 bases and J by 0 bases, leaving 11 bases between them. Per germline, CDR1 ENHRY and CDR2 SYGVKD. The CDR3 is CAISESVGTVNTEAFF. The CDR3 DNA reads as TGTGCCATCAGTGAGTCGGTAGGGACCGTGAACACTGAAGCTTTCTTT.

Only a few counts were recorded for this clonotype. The J gene is TRBJ1-3, the V gene TRBV2, with 7 bases matching TRBD1. Germline CDR1 is SNHLY and CDR2 is FYNNEI. After removal of 5 bases from V and 0 bases from J, the junction contained 4 bases not matched to a gene. The CDR3 totals 15 residues. This chain's CDR3 is CASSMGQSSGNTIYF. In nucleotides, the CDR3 is TGTGCCAGCAGTATGGGACAGAGCTCTGGAAACACCATATATTTT.

The V call is TRBV7-3, the J call TRBJ1-1; no definite D call. Germline CDR1 SGHTA, CDR2 FQGTGA. Between the trimmed V and J ends, which lost 3 bases and 4 bases, there was a span of 21 bases. The CDR3 consists of 17 residues. The CDR3 nucleotides read TGTGCCAGCAGCTTTGGACGGAGGGAGGGAATTGGCACTGAAGCTTTCTTT. It is translated as CASSFGRREGIGTEAFF.

This chain uses TRBV6-2 or TRBV6-3 with TRBJ2-3; D not certain. The CDR3 length is 19 residues. Trimming stripped 0 bases from V and 4 bases from J, with 23 bases between. Germline CDR1 and CDR2: MNHEY and SVGEGT. The CDR3 DNA is TGTGCCAGCAGTTACTCGACCCCTCTGAGACAAATCCCACCAGATACGCAGTATTTT. This gives the protein CASSYSTPLRQIPPDTQYF.

This clonotype was recorded a few times. V gene TRBV9 combines with J gene TRBJ2-2; D unclear. V was trimmed by 4 bases and J by 5 bases, leaving 9 bases between them. The CDR3 sequence is 13 residues long. In germline, CDR1 is SGDLS, CDR2 YYNGEE. DNA of the CDR3: TGTGCCAGCAGCTCCCCGGCTACCGGGGAGCTGTTTTTT. The encoded protein is CASSSPATGELFF.

This clonotype was picked up a small number of times. The CDR3, as DNA: TGTGCCAGCAGCTTCAGGACAGGGGTTGACAATGAGCAGTTCTTC. This gives the protein CASSFRTGVDNEQFF. The genes are TRBV11-2 and TRBJ2-1, with 9 bases matching TRBD1. Germline CDR1 reads SGHAT; CDR2 reads FQNNGV. The CDR3 is 15 amino acids. V was pared by 3 bases and J by 5 bases, with 5 bases of the junction left unmatched.

This clonotype was recorded a few times. V usage is TRBV10-1 and J usage is TRBJ2-3; 10 bases fit TRBD2. CDR1 is WNHNN, CDR2 SYGVQD, per germline (reference sequence). The CDR3 sequence is 14 residues long. V was clipped by 3 bases and J by 8 bases; unmatched bases: 5. The CDR3 reads CASSDSGGHRTQYF. The CDR3 bases are TGCGCCAGCAGTGATAGCGGGGGGCACCGTACGCAGTATTTT.

The J gene is TRBJ1-1, the V gene TRBV20-1; 8 bases match TRBD1. The CDR3 has 14 amino acids. Trimming cost V 0 bases and J 1 base; bases outside gene matches: 1. The germline V gene encodes CDR1 DFQATT and CDR2 SNEGSKA (reference sequence). The chain's CDR3 is CSAREDRENTEAFF. As DNA, the CDR3 is TGCAGTGCTAGAGAGGACAGGGAGAACACTGAAGCTTTCTTT.

As for this clonotype: Just one base apart from a much larger clone, this may be a read error. V usage is TRBV6-6 and J usage is TRBJ1-1, with D hard to call. The CDR3 is 16 amino acids. Per germline, CDR1 MNHNY and CDR2 SVGAGI (reference sequence). Written as DNA, the CDR3 is TGTGCCAGCAGGATCCGGACGGAGAGCAGGAACACTGAAGCTTCCTTT. Protein sequence: CASRIRTESRNTEASF.

The chain carries TRBV7-2 and TRBJ2-5; 12 bases match TRBD2. CDR3 length equals 14 residues. V was pared by 7 bases and J by 4 bases, with 4 bases of the junction left unmatched. The germline V gene encodes CDR1 SGHTA and CDR2 FQGNSA. CDR3: CASTLAGGPETQYF. The DNA of the CDR3 is TGTGCCAGCACTCTAGCGGGGGGGCCAGAGACCCAGTACTTC.